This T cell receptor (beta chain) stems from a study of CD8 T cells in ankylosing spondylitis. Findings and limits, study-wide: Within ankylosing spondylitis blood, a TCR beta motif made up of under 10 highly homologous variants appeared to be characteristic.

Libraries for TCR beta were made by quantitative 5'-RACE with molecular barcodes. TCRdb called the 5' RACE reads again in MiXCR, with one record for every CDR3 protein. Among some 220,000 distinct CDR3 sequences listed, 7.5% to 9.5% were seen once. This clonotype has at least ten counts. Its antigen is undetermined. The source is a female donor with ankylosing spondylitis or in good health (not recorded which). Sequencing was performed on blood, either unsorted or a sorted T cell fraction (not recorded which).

CDR3 loop: CSADMWTSGSEQFF. The DNA for the CDR3 is TGCAGTGCCGACATGTGGACTAGCGGGAGTGAGCAGTTCTTC. This chain uses TRBV20-1 with TRBJ2-1; 13 positions agree with TRBD2. J lost 9 bases, V lost 6 bases, and 8 bases had no gene match. Germline CDR1 reads DFQATT; CDR2 reads SNEGSKA (reference sequence). CDR3 length equals 14 residues.